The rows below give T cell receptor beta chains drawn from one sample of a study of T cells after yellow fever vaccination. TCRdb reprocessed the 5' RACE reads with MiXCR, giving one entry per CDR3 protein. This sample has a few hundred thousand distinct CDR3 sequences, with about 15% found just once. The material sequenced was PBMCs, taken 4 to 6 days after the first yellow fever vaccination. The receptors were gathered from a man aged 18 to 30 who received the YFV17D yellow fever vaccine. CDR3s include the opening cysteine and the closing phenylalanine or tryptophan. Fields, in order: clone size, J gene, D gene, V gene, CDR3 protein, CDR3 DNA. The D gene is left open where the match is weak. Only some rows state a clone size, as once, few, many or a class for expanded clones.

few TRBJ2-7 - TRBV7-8 CASSATVPSYEQYF TGTGCCAGCAGCGCGACAGTGCCCTCCTACGAGCAGTACTTC
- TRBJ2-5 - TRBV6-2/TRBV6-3 CASSYVEDGETQYF TGTGCCAGCAGTTACGTCGAGGATGGGGAGACCCAGTACTTC
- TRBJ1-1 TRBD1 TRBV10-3 CAIGGTGLMNTEAFF TGTGCCATCGGGGGGACAGGGCTCATGAACACTGAAGCTTTCTTT
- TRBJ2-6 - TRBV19 CASSPENVGANVLTF TGTGCCAGTAGTCCGGAGAATGTGGGGGCCAACGTCCTGACTTTC
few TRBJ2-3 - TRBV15 CATSRDFLRGLDADTQYF TGTGCCACCAGCAGAGATTTTTTGCGGGGGCTAGACGCAGATACGCAGTATTTT
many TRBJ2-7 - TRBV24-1 CATRRDGTPDSYEQYF TGTGCCACTAGGAGAGATGGGACACCGGACTCCTACGAGCAGTACTTC
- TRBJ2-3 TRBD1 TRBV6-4 CASSVRTGTDTQYF TGTGCCAGCAGTGTCAGGACAGGGACAGATACGCAGTATTTT
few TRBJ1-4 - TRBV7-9 CASRLDSSNEKLFF TGTGCCAGCAGATTGGACAGTTCTAATGAAAAACTGTTTTTT
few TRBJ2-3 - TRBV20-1 CRAKGGTDTQYF TGCAGAGCTAAGGGGGGCACAGATACGCAGTATTTT
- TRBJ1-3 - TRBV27 CASSLLPGLSGNTIYF TGTGCCAGCAGTTTATTACCAGGTCTCTCTGGAAACACCATATATTTT
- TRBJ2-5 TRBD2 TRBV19 CASSSGEYQETQYF TGTGCCAGTTCTAGCGGGGAGTACCAAGAGACCCAGTACTTC
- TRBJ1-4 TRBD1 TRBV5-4 CASSLGDRSFEKLFF TGTGCCAGCAGCTTGGGGGACAGATCTTTTGAAAAACTGTTTTTT
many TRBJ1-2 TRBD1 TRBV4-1 CASSQDRTGGVYGYTF TGCGCCAGCAGCCAAGATAGGACAGGGGGCGTCTATGGCTACACCTTC
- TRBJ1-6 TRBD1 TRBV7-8 CASSLADRGNSPLHF TGTGCCAGCAGCTTAGCAGACAGGGGTAATTCACCCCTCCACTTT